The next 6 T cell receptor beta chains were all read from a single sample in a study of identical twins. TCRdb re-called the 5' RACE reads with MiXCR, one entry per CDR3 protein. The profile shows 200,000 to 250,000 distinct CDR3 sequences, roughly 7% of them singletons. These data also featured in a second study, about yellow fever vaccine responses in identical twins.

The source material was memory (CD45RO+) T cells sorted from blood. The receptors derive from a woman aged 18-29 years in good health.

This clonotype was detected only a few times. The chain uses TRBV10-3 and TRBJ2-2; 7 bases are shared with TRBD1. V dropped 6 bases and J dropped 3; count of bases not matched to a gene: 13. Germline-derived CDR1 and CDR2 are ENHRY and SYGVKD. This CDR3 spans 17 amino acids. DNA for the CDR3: TGTGCCATCAGCCTTCTAACTGACAGGGCGGACACCGGGGAGCTGTTTTTT. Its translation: CAISLLTDRADTGELFF.

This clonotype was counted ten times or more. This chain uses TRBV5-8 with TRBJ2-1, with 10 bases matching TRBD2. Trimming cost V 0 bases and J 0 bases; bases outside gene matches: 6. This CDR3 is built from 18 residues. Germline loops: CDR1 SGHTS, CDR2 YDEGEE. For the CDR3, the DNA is TGTGCCAGCAGCTTGGAGCGGGGGGGGACCACCTCCTACAATGAGCAGTTCTTC. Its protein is CASSLERGGTTSYNEQFF.

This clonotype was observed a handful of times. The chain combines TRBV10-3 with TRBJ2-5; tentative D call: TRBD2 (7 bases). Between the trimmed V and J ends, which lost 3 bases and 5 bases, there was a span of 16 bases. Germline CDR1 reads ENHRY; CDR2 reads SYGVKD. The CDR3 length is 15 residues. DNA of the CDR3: TGTGCCATCAGTGACTCCCGGGGGGCTGGGGAGACCCAGTACTTC. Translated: CAISDSRGAGETQYF.

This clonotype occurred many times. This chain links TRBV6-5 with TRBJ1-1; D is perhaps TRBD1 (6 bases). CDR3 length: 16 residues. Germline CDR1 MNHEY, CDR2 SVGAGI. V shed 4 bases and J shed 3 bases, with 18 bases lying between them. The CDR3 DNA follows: TGTGCCAGCAGTTCGCCCGGGACACACGGGTACACTGAAGCTTTCTTT. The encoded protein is CASSSPGTHGYTEAFF.

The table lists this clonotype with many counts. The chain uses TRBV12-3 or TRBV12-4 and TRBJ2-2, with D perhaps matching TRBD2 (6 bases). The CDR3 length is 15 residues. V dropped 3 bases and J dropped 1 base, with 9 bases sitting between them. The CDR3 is CASSFSGGNTGELFF. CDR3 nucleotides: TGTGCCAGCAGTTTCTCCGGGGGGAACACCGGGGAGCTGTTTTTT.

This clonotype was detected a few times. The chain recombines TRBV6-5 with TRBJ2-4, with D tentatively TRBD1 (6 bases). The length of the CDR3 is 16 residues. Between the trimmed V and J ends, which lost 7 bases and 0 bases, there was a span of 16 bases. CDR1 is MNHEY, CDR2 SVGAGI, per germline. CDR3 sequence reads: CASTLGQVLAKNIQYF. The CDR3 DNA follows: TGTGCCAGCACTTTGGGACAAGTGCTAGCCAAAAACATTCAGTACTTC.